The 14 T cell receptor beta chains reported below all come from one sample, sequenced in a study of Graves' ophthalmopathy and Graves' hyperthyroidism. Using RNA transcripts, the TCR beta CDR3 regions were amplified. An opening RT-PCR round employed HTBI primers and preceded a second-round multiplex PCR. TCRdb re-called the multiplex PCR reads through MiXCR, storing one row per CDR3 protein. In the table there are over a million distinct CDR3 sequences, about 36% of which are singletons. The sequenced sample was peripheral blood or thyroid tissue (not recorded which). These receptors all stem from an adult man with Graves' hyperthyroidism.

The chain carries TRBV10-3 and TRBJ1-6; D is possibly TRBD1 (5 bases). This CDR3 region has 14 residues. Trimming pared 5 bases from V and 7 bases from J, leaving 12 bases between. Germline V gene lookup returns CDR1 ENHRY and CDR2 SYGVKD. As DNA, the CDR3 is TGTGCCATCAGTCGGGGGGTTTGGAATTCACCCCTCCACTTT. It translates to CAISRGVWNSPLHF.

Ten or more counts support this clonotype. At one of its ends the junction is not consistent with the germline gene, which may arise from a read error. The V gene is TRBV29-1, the J gene TRBJ2-7; 12 bases map to TRBD1. Germline values: CDR1 SQVTM, CDR2 ANQGSEA. The CDR3 covers 15 residues. The CDR3 bases are TGCAGCGTCGAAGCCGGGACAGGGGGCGGGTACGAGCAGTACTTC. As protein: CSVEAGTGGGYEQYF.

This clonotype occurred a few times. The chain has TRBV29-1 and TRBJ1-3; possibly TRBD1 for D (5 bases). This CDR3 contains 14 residues. Germline V gives CDR1 SQVTM, CDR2 ANQGSEA. V lost 6 bases and J 0 bases, leaving 12 bases between the germline ends. This CDR3 reads CSVAGHDSGNTIYF. The CDR3 bases are TGCAGCGTGGCGGGGCATGACTCTGGAAACACCATATATTTT. Using reference TRBV29-1 and TRBJ1-3 for the parts outside the CDR3, the full variable domain is SAVISQKPSRDICQRGTSLTIQCQVDSQVTMMFWYRQQPGQSLTLIATANQGSEATYESGFVIDKFPISRPNLTFSTLTVSNMSPEDSSIYLCSVAGHDSGNTIYFGEGSWLTVV.

The chain combines TRBV2 with TRBJ1-3; unclear D gene. This CDR3 has 12 amino acids. Germline CDR1 is SNHLY and CDR2 is FYNNEI. V was pared by 4 bases and J by 7 bases, with 8 bases between. CDR3 amino acids: CASSVQSNTIYF. The CDR3, as DNA: TGTGCCAGCAGTGTACAGAGTAACACCATATATTTT. The variable domain in full, completed from reference TRBV2 and TRBJ1-3, reads EPEVTQTPSHQVTQMGQEVILRCVPISNHLYFYWYRQILGQKVEFLVSFYNNEISEKSEIFDDQFSVERPDGSNFTLKIRSTKLEDSAMYFCASSVQSNTIYFGEGSWLTVV.

This clonotype was counted ten times or more. The chain joins TRBV19 to TRBJ1-5; D is unresolved. V lost 6 bases, J lost 3 bases, and 21 bases lay in between. The CDR3 totals 17 residues. Germline CDR1 is LNHDA and CDR2 is SQIVND (reference sequence). The CDR3 region is CASRSIGRLNINQPQHF. In DNA, the CDR3 is TGTGCCAGTAGATCCATTGGGAGGTTAAATATCAATCAGCCCCAGCATTTT.

This clonotype was detected a few times. The V gene is TRBV5-5, the J gene TRBJ2-7; D may match TRBD1 or TRBD2 (5 bases each). CDR1 and CDR2 from the germline V gene are SGHKS and YYEKEE (reference sequence). This CDR3 contains 11 residues. The CDR3 DNA reads TGTGCGCCCGAGGGGCGTTTCGAGCAGTACTTC. Encoded protein: CAPEGRFEQYF.

This clonotype showed up many times. This chain joins TRBV19 and TRBJ2-5, with D hard to call. Germline V gives CDR1 LNHDA, CDR2 SQIVND (reference sequence). The V end lost 3 bases, the J end lost 1 base, and 12 bases lay between the germline ends. The CDR3 consists of 15 residues. The CDR3 is CASSISTELQETQYF. CDR3 sequence (DNA): TGTGCCAGTAGTATTTCCACCGAACTCCAAGAGACCCAGTACTTC.

In regard to this clonotype: The missing conserved phenylalanine or tryptophan at the end of this CDR3 makes a read error likely. The rearrangement joins TRBV10-3 to TRBJ2-7; TRBD2 might be the D (5 bases). Germline V CDR1 and CDR2: ENHRY, SYGVKD. The V gene lost 4 bases and the J gene lost 3 bases, with 10 bases spanning the gap. This CDR3 region has 13 residues. DNA for the CDR3: TGTGCCATCAGTGGGTCCGGGATCTACGAGCAGTACCTC. This sequence encodes CAISGSGIYEQYL.

The chain is built from TRBV12-3 or TRBV12-4 and TRBJ1-2; D ambiguous. Trimming left V 4 bases short and J 8 bases short, with 17 bases between. This CDR3 has 14 amino acids. CDR3 coding DNA: TGTGCCAGCAGTTCATTAGGACCTGGTGTCGGCTACACCTTC. Amino acid sequence: CASSSLGPGVGYTF.

This clonotype was counted ten times or more. The chain combines TRBV29-1 with TRBJ2-7; tentative D call: TRBD1 (5 bases). Germline CDR1 reads SQVTM; CDR2 reads ANQGSEA. V lost 3 bases, J lost 1 base, and 7 bases lay in between. CDR3 length: 12 residues. The CDR3 DNA is TGCAGCGTTGACACAGGATCCTACGAGCAGTACTTC. Its protein is CSVDTGSYEQYF.

This clonotype was counted ten times or more. The genes are TRBV4-3 and TRBJ2-7; 7 nucleotides agree with TRBD2. This CDR3 has 13 residues. Trimming cost V 4 bases and J 0 bases; bases outside gene matches: 0. CDR1 is LGHNA, CDR2 YSLEER, per germline. The CDR3 DNA is TGCGCCAGCAGCCGGGACTACTCCTACGAGCAGTACTTC. Translating it yields CASSRDYSYEQYF.

The table lists this clonotype with a few counts. This CDR3 is CASSYRGRKETQYF. The CDR3 bases are TGTGCCAGCAGTTACCGTGGACGTAAAGAGACCCAGTACTTC. This chain connects TRBV6-5 to TRBJ2-5; D remains ambiguous. The ends were cut back, 2 bases at V and 3 bases at J, with 10 bases in the middle. This CDR3 is 14 amino acids long. CDR1 MNHEY and CDR2 SVGAGI come from the germline V gene.

To note about this clonotype: One end of the junction does not line up with germline, which may come from a read error. This chain uses TRBV12-3 or TRBV12-4 with TRBJ1-1; D is ambiguous. This CDR3 has 10 amino acids. The chain's CDR3 is CASRLTPPRF. CDR3 nucleotides: TGTGCCAGCAGGTTAACACCTCCCCGCTTT.

A few counts support this clonotype. The gene calls are TRBV10-3 and TRBJ1-1; D gene unclear. V was cut by 0 bases and J by 0 bases, with 8 bases left in between. Germline lookup yields CDR1 ENHRY and CDR2 SYGVKD. The CDR3 has 15 amino acids. As DNA, the CDR3 is TGTGCCATCAGTGAGTCGGTCAGGATGAACACTGAAGCTTTCTTT. This gives the protein CAISESVRMNTEAFF.